This record covers a single T cell receptor (beta chain). Naivety among CD8 cells was defined by CD45RO negativity and positive CCR7 selection, thereby excluding terminally differentiated effector memory CD45RA+ cells. These data belong to a study of shared clonotypes between healthy human individuals. Profiling relied on immunoSEQ multiplex PCR, and the TCRdb table lists in-frame clones only, not all of them. The sample lists about 1,800,000 clones; approximately 94% were seen once. Source material: naive CD8+ T cells sorted from blood. The TCR was taken from a young man in good health.

The chain's CDR3 is CASSPGQDSYEQYF. CDR3 nucleotide sequence: TGTGCCAGCAGCCCCGGACAGGACTCCTACGAGCAGTACTTC. The rearrangement links TRBV6-5 to TRBJ2-7; 7 nucleotides match TRBD1. J was trimmed by 0 bases and V by 6 bases; bases with no gene match: 5. Germline-derived CDR1 and CDR2 are MNHEY and SVGAGI. The CDR3 consists of 14 residues.